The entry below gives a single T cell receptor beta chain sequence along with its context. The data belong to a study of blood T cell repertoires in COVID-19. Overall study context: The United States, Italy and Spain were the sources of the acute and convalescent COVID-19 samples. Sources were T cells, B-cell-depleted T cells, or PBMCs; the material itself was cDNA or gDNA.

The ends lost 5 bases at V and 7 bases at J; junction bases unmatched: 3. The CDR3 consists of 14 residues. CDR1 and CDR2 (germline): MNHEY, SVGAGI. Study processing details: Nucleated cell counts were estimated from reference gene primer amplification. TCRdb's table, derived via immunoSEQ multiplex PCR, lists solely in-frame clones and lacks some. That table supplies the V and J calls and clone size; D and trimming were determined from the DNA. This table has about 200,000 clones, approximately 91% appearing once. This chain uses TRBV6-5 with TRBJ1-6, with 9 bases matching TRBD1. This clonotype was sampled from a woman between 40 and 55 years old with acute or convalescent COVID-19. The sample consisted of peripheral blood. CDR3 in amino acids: CASSRGQGNSPLHF. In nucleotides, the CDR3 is TGTGCCAGCAGTAGGGGACAGGGCAATTCACCCCTCCACTTT.